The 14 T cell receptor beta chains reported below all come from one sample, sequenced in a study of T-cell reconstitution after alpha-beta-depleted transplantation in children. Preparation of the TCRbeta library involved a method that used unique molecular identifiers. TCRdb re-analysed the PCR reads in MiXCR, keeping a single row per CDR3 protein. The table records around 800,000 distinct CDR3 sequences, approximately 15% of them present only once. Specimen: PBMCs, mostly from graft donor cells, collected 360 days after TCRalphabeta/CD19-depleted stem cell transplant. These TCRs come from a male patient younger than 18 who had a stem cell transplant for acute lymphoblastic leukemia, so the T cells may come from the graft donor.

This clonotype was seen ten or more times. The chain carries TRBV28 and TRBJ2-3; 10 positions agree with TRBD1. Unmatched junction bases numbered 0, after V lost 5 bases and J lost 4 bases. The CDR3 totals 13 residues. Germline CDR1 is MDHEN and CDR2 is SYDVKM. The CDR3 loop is CASSGTGADTQYF. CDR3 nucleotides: TGTGCCAGCAGTGGGACAGGGGCAGATACGCAGTATTTT. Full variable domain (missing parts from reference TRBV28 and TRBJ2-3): DVKVTQSSRYLVKRTGEKVFLECVQDMDHENMFWYRQDPGLGLRLIYFSYDVKMKEKGDIPEGYSVSREKKERFSLILESASTNQTSMYLCASSGTGADTQYFGPGTRLTVL.

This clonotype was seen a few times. Written as DNA, the CDR3 is TGTGCCAGCAGCTTCGGACTGTCCCATGAGCAGTTCTTC. Translated: CASSFGLSHEQFF. The chain joins TRBV11-2 to TRBJ2-1, with D possibly matching TRBD2 (5 bases). Germline values: CDR1 SGHAT, CDR2 FQNNGV. V gave up 3 bases and J gave up 8 bases, with 11 bases separating them. CDR3 length: 13 residues. The full variable domain, rest sourced from reference TRBV11-2 and TRBJ2-1, is EAGVAQSPRYKIIEKRQSVAFWCNPISGHATLYWYQQILGQGPKLLIQFQNNGVVDDSQLPKDRFSAERLKGVDSTLKIQPAKLEDSAVYLCASSFGLSHEQFFGPGTRLTVL.

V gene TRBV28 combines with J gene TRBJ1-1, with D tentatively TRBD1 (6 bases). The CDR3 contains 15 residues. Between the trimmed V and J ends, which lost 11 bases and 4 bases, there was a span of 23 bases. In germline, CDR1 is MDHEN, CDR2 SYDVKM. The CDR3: CASFGTPVLGTEAFF. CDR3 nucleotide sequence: TGTGCCTCTTTCGGGACACCTGTTTTAGGCACTGAAGCTTTCTTT.

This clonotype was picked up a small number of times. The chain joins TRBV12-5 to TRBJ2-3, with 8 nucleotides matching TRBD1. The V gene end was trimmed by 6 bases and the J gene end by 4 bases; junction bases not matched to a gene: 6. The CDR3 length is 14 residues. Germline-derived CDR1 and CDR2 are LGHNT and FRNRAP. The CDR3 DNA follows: TGTGCTAGTGGACCCCAGGGGGCCTCAGATACGCAGTATTTT. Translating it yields CASGPQGASDTQYF.

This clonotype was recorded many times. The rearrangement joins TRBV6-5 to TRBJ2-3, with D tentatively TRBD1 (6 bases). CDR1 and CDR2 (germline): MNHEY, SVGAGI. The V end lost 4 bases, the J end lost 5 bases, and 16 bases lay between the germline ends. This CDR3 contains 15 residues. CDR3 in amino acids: CASSSNSLGGDTQYF. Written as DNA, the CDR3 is TGTGCCAGCAGTTCGAACAGCTTAGGGGGAGATACGCAGTATTTT.

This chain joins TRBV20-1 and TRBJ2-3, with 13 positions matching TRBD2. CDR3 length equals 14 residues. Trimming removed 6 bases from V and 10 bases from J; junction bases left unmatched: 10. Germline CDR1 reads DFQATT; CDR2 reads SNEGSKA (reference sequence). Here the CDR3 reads CSAATSGRARAQYF. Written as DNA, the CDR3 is TGCAGTGCCGCTACTAGCGGGAGGGCCCGGGCGCAGTATTTT.

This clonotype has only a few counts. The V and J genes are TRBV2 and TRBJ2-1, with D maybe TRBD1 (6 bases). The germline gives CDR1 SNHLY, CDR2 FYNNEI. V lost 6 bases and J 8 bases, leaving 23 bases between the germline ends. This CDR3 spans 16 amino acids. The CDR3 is CASRDRSGARLDEQFF. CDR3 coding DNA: TGTGCCAGCAGGGACCGATCAGGGGCCCGGCTGGATGAGCAGTTCTTC.

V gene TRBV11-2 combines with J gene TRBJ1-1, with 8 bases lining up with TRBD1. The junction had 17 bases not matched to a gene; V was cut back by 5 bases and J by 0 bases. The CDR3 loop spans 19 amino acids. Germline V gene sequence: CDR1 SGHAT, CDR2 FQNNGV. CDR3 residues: CASSPRGPTGAGMNTEAFF. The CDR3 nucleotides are TGTGCCAGCAGCCCCAGGGGGCCGACAGGGGCGGGGATGAACACTGAAGCTTTCTTT.

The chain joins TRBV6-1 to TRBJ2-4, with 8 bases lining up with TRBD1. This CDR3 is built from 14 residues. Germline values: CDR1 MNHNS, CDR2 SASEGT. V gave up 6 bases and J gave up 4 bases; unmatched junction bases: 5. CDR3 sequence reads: CASRLRDRKNIQYF. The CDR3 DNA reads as TGTGCCAGCAGGCTCCGGGACAGGAAAAACATTCAGTACTTC.

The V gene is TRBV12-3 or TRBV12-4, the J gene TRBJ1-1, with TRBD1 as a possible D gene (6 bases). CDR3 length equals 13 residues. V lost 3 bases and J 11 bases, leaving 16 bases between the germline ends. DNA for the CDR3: TGTGCCAGCAGTTTGACTACAGGGTTGTGGGCTTTCTTT. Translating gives CASSLTTGLWAFF.

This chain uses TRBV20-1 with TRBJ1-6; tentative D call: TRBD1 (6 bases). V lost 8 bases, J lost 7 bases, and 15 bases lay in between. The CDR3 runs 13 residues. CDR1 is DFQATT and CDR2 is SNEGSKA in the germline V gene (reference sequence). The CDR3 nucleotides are TGCAGTTTTTCCCCAGGGGACAATTCACCCCTCCACTTT. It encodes CSFSPGDNSPLHF.

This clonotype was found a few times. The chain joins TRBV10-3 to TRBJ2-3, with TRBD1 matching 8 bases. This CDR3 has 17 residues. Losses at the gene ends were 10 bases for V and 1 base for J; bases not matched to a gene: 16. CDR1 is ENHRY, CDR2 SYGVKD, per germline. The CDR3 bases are TGTGCCAAAGGGGGCGACAGGGGTGCTGGGCGCACAGATACGCAGTATTTT. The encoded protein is CAKGGDRGAGRTDTQYF.

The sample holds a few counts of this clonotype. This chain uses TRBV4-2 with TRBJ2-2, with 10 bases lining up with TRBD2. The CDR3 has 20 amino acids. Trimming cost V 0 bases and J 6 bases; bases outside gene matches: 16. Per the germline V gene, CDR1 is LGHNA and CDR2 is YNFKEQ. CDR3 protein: CASSQDLKLAGMLGAGELFF. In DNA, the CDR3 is TGTGCCAGCAGCCAAGATTTAAAACTAGCGGGAATGTTAGGGGCCGGGGAGCTGTTTTTT.

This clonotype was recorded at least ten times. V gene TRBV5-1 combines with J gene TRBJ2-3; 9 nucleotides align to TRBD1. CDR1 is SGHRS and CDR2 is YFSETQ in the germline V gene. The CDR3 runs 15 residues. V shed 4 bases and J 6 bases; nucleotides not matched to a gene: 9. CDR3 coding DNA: TGCGCCAGCAGCAGCCGGGACAGGGACCGGGATACGCAGTATTTT. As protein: CASSSRDRDRDTQYF.